A selection of T cell receptor beta chains follows, all from one sample in a study of Ad26.COV2.S vaccination and SARS-CoV-2 variants. Using immunoSEQ multiplex PCR, the repertoire was profiled, and TCRdb retains in-frame clones only, with some absent. Among around 420,000 clones listed, around 89% were seen once. Sequenced here: peripheral blood, sampled in a trial of Ad26.COV2.S vaccine versus placebo. These receptors came from a person between 18 and 65 years old who received the Ad26.COV2.S COVID-19 vaccine or a placebo. Both conserved end residues are part of each CDR3. Fields, in order: V gene, J gene, clone size, D gene, CDR3 protein, CDR3 DNA. A D gene is named only where the DNA matches it firmly. Only part of the rows carry a size: once, few, many, or a class if the clone is expanded.

TRBV6-2/TRBV6-3	TRBJ1-2	NA	NA	CASSLSGVNGYTF	TGTGCCAGCAGTTTATCCGGGGTCAATGGCTACACCTTC
TRBV30	TRBJ1-1	NA	NA	CAWSAYREGAFF	TGTGCCTGGAGTGCCTACAGGGAGGGAGCTTTCTTT
TRBV3-1/TRBV3-2	TRBJ2-7	NA	NA	CASSQAREFTYEQYF	TGTGCCAGCAGCCAAGCTCGGGAATTTACCTACGAGCAGTACTTC
TRBV5-5	TRBJ2-2	few	NA	CASSLSMGAGELFF	TGTGCCAGCAGCTTGTCCATGGGAGCCGGGGAGCTGTTTTTT
TRBV19	TRBJ1-1	once	TRBD1	CASSIGDRGRTEAFF	TGTGCCAGTAGTATAGGGGACAGGGGGCGAACTGAAGCTTTCTTT
TRBV4-3	TRBJ1-5	NA	NA	CASSPSAAPRNQPQHF	TGCGCCAGCAGCCCATCGGCGGCGCCGCGCAATCAGCCCCAGCATTTT
TRBV7-2	TRBJ2-3	once	TRBD2	CASSLEAGGQYF	TGTGCCAGCAGCTTAGAAGCGGGGGGGCAGTATTTT
TRBV3-1/TRBV3-2	TRBJ2-5	NA	TRBD2	CASSPRTRGDGGETQYF	TGTGCCAGCAGCCCCCGGACGCGGGGGGATGGAGGGGAGACCCAGTACTTC
TRBV6-5	TRBJ2-7	NA	NA	CASSYLYGSYEQYF	TGTGCCAGCAGTTACTTGTACGGATCCTACGAGCAGTACTTC
TRBV19	TRBJ1-1	NA	NA	CASSILAANTEAFF	TGTGCCAGTAGTATACTAGCAGCGAACACTGAAGCTTTCTTT
TRBV6-1	TRBJ2-1	NA	NA	CASSEAEWFYNEQFF	TGTGCCAGCAGTGAAGCCGAGTGGTTCTACAATGAGCAGTTCTTC
TRBV7-6	TRBJ2-1	once	NA	CASSIGFGVDEQFF	TGTGCCAGCAGCATTGGGTTCGGGGTCGATGAGCAGTTCTTC
TRBV10-2	TRBJ2-1	NA	TRBD1	CASSPGKDRSSYNEQFF	TGCGCCAGCAGTCCAGGCAAGGACAGGAGCTCCTACAATGAGCAGTTCTTC
TRBV5-1	TRBJ2-6	NA	NA	CASSPGQLSSGANVLTF	TGCGCCAGCAGCCCTGGACAGTTAAGCTCTGGGGCCAACGTCCTGACTTTC
TRBV10-3	TRBJ2-7	once	NA	CATNADSAYEQYF	TGTGCCACCAACGCAGACAGCGCCTACGAGCAGTACTTC
TRBV5-1	TRBJ2-1	NA	NA	CASSSPNWTLASFDEQFF	TGCGCCAGCAGCTCCCCAAACTGGACCCTCGCTAGCTTCGATGAGCAGTTCTTC
TRBV20-1	TRBJ1-3	NA	TRBD1	CSASSLGQAGNTIYF	TGCAGTGCTAGTAGTTTGGGACAGGCTGGAAACACCATATATTTT
TRBV7-9	TRBJ1-2	NA	TRBD1	CASSLTGGYNYGYTF	TGTGCCAGCAGCTTGACAGGGGGCTATAACTATGGCTACACCTTC
TRBV28	TRBJ1-2	NA	NA	CASSLQGPNYGYTF	TGTGCCAGCAGCCTCCAGGGCCCAAACTATGGCTACACCTTC
TRBV4-1	TRBJ2-2	NA	TRBD2	CASSQDEQRGGGTGELFF	TGCGCCAGCAGCCAAGATGAACAGCGGGGGGGCGGAACCGGGGAGCTGTTTTTT
TRBV10-3	TRBJ1-2	NA	TRBD1	CAISESTGTGMSYGYTF	TGTGCCATCAGTGAGTCCACCGGGACAGGGATGTCCTATGGCTACACCTTC
TRBV15	TRBJ2-7	NA	NA	CATSRDLGSYEQYF	TGTGCCACCAGCAGAGATCTTGGGTCCTACGAGCAGTACTTC
TRBV19	TRBJ2-5	NA	TRBD1	CASSIRGRGQETQYF	TGTGCCAGTAGTATACGCGGCAGGGGGCAAGAGACCCAGTACTTC
TRBV5-4	TRBJ1-2	once	NA	CASSFGRTNYGYTF	TGTGCCAGCAGCTTTGGACGGACTAACTATGGCTACACCTTC
TRBV7-9	TRBJ2-5	once	TRBD1	CASTRQDRGVPQYF	TGTGCCAGCACCCGACAGGACAGGGGAGTGCCCCAGTACTTC
TRBV7-6	TRBJ1-1	NA	NA	CASSLEGYLMGAFF	TGTGCCAGCAGCTTAGAGGGTTATTTAATGGGAGCTTTCTTT
TRBV5-1	TRBJ2-3	NA	TRBD1	CASSKHYRGTDTQYF	TGCGCCAGCAGCAAACATTACAGGGGAACAGATACGCAGTATTTT
TRBV19	TRBJ2-2	NA	TRBD1	CASRTGGDTGELFF	TGTGCCAGTCGAACAGGGGGCGACACCGGGGAGCTGTTTTTT
TRBV30	TRBJ1-6	once	TRBD1	CAWSVGQYNSPLHF	TGTGCCTGGAGTGTGGGACAGTATAATTCACCCCTCCACTTT
TRBV28	TRBJ1-2	few	TRBD1	CASSSLGRGQGGGYTF	TGTGCCAGCAGTTCTCTGGGGAGGGGACAGGGAGGAGGCTACACCTTC
TRBV6-5	TRBJ2-1	NA	NA	CASRTGLDEQFF	TGTGCCAGCAGAACGGGCCTCGATGAGCAGTTCTTC
TRBV24-1	TRBJ2-3	NA	NA	CATSDLGDAGGPRQYF	TGTGCCACCAGTGATTTGGGGGACGCCGGGGGACCAAGGCAGTATTTT
TRBV4-1	TRBJ2-7	NA	NA	CASSQEPQGWNYEQYF	TGCGCCAGCAGCCAAGAACCGCAGGGGTGGAACTACGAGCAGTACTTC
TRBV5-4	TRBJ2-7	once	TRBD2	CASSLRLAGGRSSYEQYF	TGTGCCAGCAGCTTGCGTCTAGCGGGGGGTAGGAGCTCCTACGAGCAGTACTTC
TRBV4-1	TRBJ2-7	NA	TRBD2	CASSQVLTSGGDYEQYF	TGCGCCAGCAGCCAAGTCCTAACTAGCGGGGGGGATTACGAGCAGTACTTC
TRBV30	TRBJ1-1	NA	NA	CAWVQTVNTEAFF	TGTGCCTGGGTCCAGACAGTGAACACTGAAGCTTTCTTT
TRBV2	TRBJ2-1	NA	NA	CASSENRDYNEQFF	TGTGCCAGCAGTGAAAACAGGGACTACAATGAGCAGTTCTTC
TRBV3-1/TRBV3-2	TRBJ2-6	NA	TRBD1	CASSQGKGGAAGANVLTF	TGTGCCAGCAGCCAAGGGAAAGGGGGCGCGGCTGGGGCCAACGTCCTGACTTTC
TRBV6-2/TRBV6-3	TRBJ1-5	few	TRBD1	CASSYAWDRGSNQPQHF	TGTGCCAGCAGTTACGCCTGGGACAGGGGGAGCAATCAGCCCCAGCATTTT
TRBV3-1/TRBV3-2	TRBJ2-3	NA	NA	CASSQPPYTQYF	TGTGCCAGCAGCCAACCCCCCTATACGCAGTATTTT
TRBV25-1	TRBJ2-1	NA	NA	CASSRQENYNEQFF	TGTGCCAGCAGTCGACAGGAGAATTACAATGAGCAGTTCTTC
TRBV11-2	TRBJ2-3	once	NA	CASSLFGGVGTDTQYF	TGTGCCAGCAGCTTGTTTGGGGGTGTGGGCACAGATACGCAGTATTTT
TRBV11-2	TRBJ2-1	once	NA	CASSPGRPVQGFGNEQFF	TGTGCCAGCAGCCCTGGGAGGCCGGTACAGGGGTTTGGCAATGAGCAGTTCTTC
TRBV5-1	TRBJ2-7	NA	NA	CASSFSGGLSLYEQYF	TGCGCCAGCAGCTTCTCAGGGGGGCTCTCCCTCTACGAGCAGTACTTC
TRBV10-3	TRBJ1-1	NA	TRBD1	CAISESKPFGQGATEAFF	TGTGCCATCAGTGAGTCGAAACCCTTTGGACAGGGGGCAACTGAAGCTTTCTTT
TRBV7-2	TRBJ1-1	NA	NA	CASSRGDLLEAFF	TGTGCCAGCAGCCGAGGGGACTTATTAGAAGCTTTCTTT
TRBV10-3	TRBJ1-5	once	NA	CAISEGGHQPQHF	TGTGCCATCAGTGAGGGGGGGCATCAGCCCCAGCATTTT
TRBV27	TRBJ1-1	once	NA	CASSPRPLGDTEAFF	TGTGCCAGCAGTCCGAGGCCGTTAGGGGACACTGAAGCTTTCTTT
TRBV5-4	TRBJ2-1	NA	NA	CASSLAYSSGRHYNEQFF	TGTGCCAGCAGCTTGGCCTACTCATCGGGTCGACATTACAATGAGCAGTTCTTC
TRBV30	TRBJ2-5	NA	TRBD1	CAWSPQGAGETQYF	TGTGCCTGGAGCCCACAGGGGGCCGGGGAGACCCAGTACTTC
TRBV9	TRBJ2-1	NA	TRBD2	CASSGLGEQFF	TGTGCCAGCAGTGGACTAGGGGAGCAGTTCTTC
TRBV28	TRBJ1-5	NA	NA	CASSSAGQPQHF	TGTGCCAGCTCGAGTGCGGGGCAGCCCCAGCATTTT
TRBV5-4	TRBJ2-2	NA	TRBD1	CASRWDRGPGELFF	TGTGCCAGCAGATGGGACAGGGGACCCGGGGAGCTGTTTTTT
TRBV12-3/TRBV12-4	TRBJ1-2	NA	NA	CASSLLTNYGYTF	TGTGCCAGCAGTTTACTGACTAACTATGGCTACACCTTC
TRBV19	TRBJ2-1	NA	TRBD2	CASSTRLAGGRSSYNEQFF	TGTGCCAGTAGTACCCGACTAGCGGGGGGTAGAAGCTCCTACAATGAGCAGTTCTTC
TRBV7-8	TRBJ1-5	NA	TRBD1	CASSMQGAKNQPQHF	TGTGCCAGCAGCATGCAGGGGGCTAAGAATCAGCCCCAGCATTTT
TRBV4-3	TRBJ1-2	NA	TRBD1	CASSQDVGGDVYGYTF	TGCGCCAGCAGCCAAGATGTAGGGGGCGATGTCTATGGCTACACCTTC
TRBV2	TRBJ1-2	NA	NA	CASSDRHYGYTF	TGTGCCAGCAGTGACAGACACTATGGCTACACCTTC